These 13 T cell receptor beta chains were sequenced from one sample in a study of CD8 T cells in Susac syndrome. cDNA came from approximately 0.5 to 1 ug RNA primed by random hexamers. MiXCR, applied by TCRdb to the immunoSEQ multiplex PCR reads, yields one record per CDR3 protein. The table records 200,000 or so distinct CDR3 sequences, roughly 95% of them present only once. The source material was CD4+ T cells from PBMCs. Receptor source: a human donor with multiple sclerosis.

This clonotype was counted a single time. This chain links TRBV20-1 with TRBJ1-2; possibly TRBD1 for D (5 bases). Trimming took 5 bases from V and 10 from J, leaving 14 bases between them. Germline V gene data show CDR1 as DFQATT and CDR2 as SNEGSKA (reference sequence). The CDR3 is 11 amino acids. CDR3 bases: TGCAGTGCTTTTGGGACGGAGCCCTACACCTTC. Translated, it gives CSAFGTEPYTF.

For the CDR3, the DNA is TGTGCCAGTAGCACAACCGCACAGGGTACCGGGGAGCTGTTTTTT. Translated: CASSTTAQGTGELFF. The rearrangement links TRBV19 to TRBJ2-2, with a weak D call TRBD1 (6 bases). The CDR3 loop spans 15 amino acids. The germline V gene has CDR1 LNHDA and CDR2 SQIVND (reference sequence). The V end lost 6 bases, the J end lost 5 bases, and 16 bases lay between the germline ends.

J is TRBJ2-1 and V is TRBV5-1; a weak D match, TRBD2 (5 bases). The CDR3 is made up of 13 amino acids. The germline gives CDR1 SGHRS, CDR2 YFSETQ. Trimming pared 0 bases from V and 10 bases from J, leaving 11 bases between. In nucleotides, the CDR3 is TGCGCCAGCAGCTTGGGAGGGCGGAGGGAGCAGTTCTTC. This codes for CASSLGGRREQFF.

The J gene is TRBJ2-5, the V gene TRBV10-3; TRBD1 matches 9 bases. This CDR3 is built from 12 residues. V was pared by 6 bases and J by 5 bases, with 1 base of the junction left unmatched. The germline V gene encodes CDR1 ENHRY and CDR2 SYGVKD. CDR3 bases: TGTGCCATCAGGACAGGGGGGGAGACCCAGTACTTC. It translates to CAIRTGGETQYF.

This clonotype appeared once. The genes are TRBV12-3 or TRBV12-4 and TRBJ2-1; TRBD1 matches 7 bases. This CDR3 is built from 14 residues. The trim removed 6 bases at V and 1 base at J, leaving 3 bases unmatched. CDR3 sequence (DNA): TGTGCCAGCAGCAGGACAGGTTCCTACAATGAGCAGTTCTTC. Encoded protein: CASSRTGSYNEQFF.

The chain carries TRBV24-1 and TRBJ2-3; D uncertain. Per the germline V gene, CDR1 is KGHDR and CDR2 is SFDVKD. The CDR3 loop spans 17 amino acids. Trimming removed 3 bases from V and 0 bases from J, with 15 bases in between. The CDR3 is CATSDTPRVGSTDTQYF. The DNA of the CDR3 is TGTGCCACCAGTGATACACCAAGGGTCGGAAGCACAGATACGCAGTATTTT.

The chain is built from TRBV7-9 and TRBJ1-2; possibly TRBD1 for D (5 bases). CDR1 is SEHNR and CDR2 is FQNEAQ in the germline V gene (reference sequence). Trimming stripped 2 bases from V and 4 bases from J, with 14 bases between. The CDR3 contains 15 residues. The CDR3 nucleotides are TGTGCCAGCAGCTTATCAGAGTCGGGGACCTATGGCTACACCTTC. Encoded protein: CASSLSESGTYGYTF.

The gene calls are TRBV30 and TRBJ2-7, with D possibly matching TRBD2 (7 bases). Germline loops: CDR1 GTSNPN, CDR2 SVGIG (reference sequence). CDR3 length equals 14 residues. V lost 5 bases to trimming and J lost 0 bases, with 14 bases between them. CDR3: CAWEKGGGSYEQYF. The CDR3 DNA sequence: TGTGCCTGGGAAAAAGGGGGGGGCTCCTACGAGCAGTACTTC.

The chain has TRBV20-1 and TRBJ2-5, with D possibly TRBD2 on 7 matching bases. V was shortened by 1 base and J by 5 bases, with 11 bases between the two germline ends. The CDR3 totals 13 residues. CDR1 is DFQATT, CDR2 SNEGSKA, per germline (reference sequence). The DNA for the CDR3 is TGCAGTGCTAGAGCCCCGGGGGGCGAGACCCAGTACTTC. This sequence encodes CSARAPGGETQYF.

The rearrangement joins TRBV29-1 to TRBJ2-7; either TRBD1 or TRBD2 may fit D (5 bases each). CDR1 and CDR2 from the germline V gene are SQVTM and ANQGSEA. The CDR3 has 12 amino acids. V lost 5 bases and J 3 bases, leaving 11 bases between the germline ends. Written as DNA, the CDR3 is TGCAGCGTTAAAAGGGACGGCTACGAGCAGTACTTC. Protein product: CSVKRDGYEQYF.

The chain combines TRBV29-1 with TRBJ1-1; no definite D call. The germline V gene has CDR1 SQVTM and CDR2 ANQGSEA. V lost 5 bases to trimming and J lost 1 base, with 8 bases between them. This CDR3 region has 12 residues. CDR3 nucleotides: TGCAGCGTTTCTTTACGGAACACTGAAGCTTTCTTT. Protein sequence: CSVSLRNTEAFF.

The V gene is TRBV12-3 or TRBV12-4, the J gene TRBJ2-1; D possibly corresponds to TRBD2 (6 bases). Trimming shortened V by 2 bases and J by 8 bases, and 13 bases separated the two germline ends. The CDR3 covers 14 residues. CDR3 sequence reads: CASSLLWREDEQFF. CDR3 nucleotides: TGTGCCAGCAGTTTACTATGGAGGGAGGATGAGCAGTTCTTC.

CDR3: CASSENRGQNQPQHF. The CDR3 DNA sequence: TGTGCCAGCAGTGAAAACAGGGGGCAGAATCAGCCCCAGCATTTT. The V and J genes are TRBV6-1 and TRBJ1-5, with TRBD1 identical over 9 bases. The germline V gene has CDR1 MNHNS and CDR2 SASEGT. V dropped 2 bases and J dropped 4; count of bases not matched to a gene: 3. This CDR3 contains 15 residues.